Presented here are 21 T cell receptor beta chains from one specimen sequenced in a study of blood T cell repertoires in COVID-19. The repertoire was sequenced with immunoSEQ multiplex PCR; TCRdb's copy has only in-frame clones and lacks some. The repertoire consists of 25,000 or so clones, with just under 95% occurring once and the leading ten covering about 3.9%. The material sequenced was peripheral blood. The source of these receptors is a human donor with active COVID-19. The donor label of this sample is uncertain.

A single count supports this clone. The chain combines TRBV5-1 with TRBJ2-3; 8 nucleotides line up with TRBD1. This CDR3 region has 19 residues. J gave up 1 base and V 2 bases, and 15 bases lay outside the gene matches. The germline V gene has CDR1 SGHRS and CDR2 YFSETQ. CDR3 coding DNA: TGCGCCAGCAGCTTAGGAGGGACAGGAATCAGTCCGGGCACAGATACGCAGTATTTT. Amino acids: CASSLGGTGISPGTDTQYF.

This rearrangement joins TRBV4-1 to TRBJ1-3; 7 nucleotides agree with TRBD1. The CDR3 consists of 17 residues. The junction had 7 bases not matched to a gene; V was cut back by 0 bases and J by 2 bases. The germline V gene encodes CDR1 MGHRA and CDR2 YSYEKL. CDR3 sequence (DNA): TGCGCCAGCAGCCAAGATAGACAGGGATCGACTGGAAACACCATATATTTT. Amino acid sequence: CASSQDRQGSTGNTIYF.

The rearrangement links TRBV7-2 to TRBJ2-5; D unresolved. V lost 4 bases to trimming and J lost 5 bases, with 5 bases between them. CDR1 and CDR2 from the germline V gene are SGHTA and FQGNSA. There are 11 residues in the CDR3. The CDR3 nucleotides read TGTGCCAGCAGCTCCGGGGAGACCCAGTACTTC. This codes for CASSSGETQYF.

The chain uses TRBV5-1 and TRBJ1-4; 7 nucleotides agree with TRBD1. Looked up from germline, CDR1 is SGHRS and CDR2 is YFSETQ. V dropped 4 bases and J dropped 0; count of bases not matched to a gene: 6. The CDR3 is made up of 16 amino acids. CDR3 in amino acids: CASSPLDRTTNEKLFF. Written as DNA, the CDR3 is TGCGCCAGCAGCCCCTTGGACAGGACAACTAATGAAAAACTGTTTTTT.

The gene calls are TRBV29-1 and TRBJ2-7, with TRBD2 matching 9 bases. Trimming cost V 0 bases and J 4 bases; bases outside gene matches: 7. This CDR3 has 15 amino acids. Germline V lookup: CDR1 SQVTM, CDR2 ANQGSEA. The CDR3 DNA reads as TGCAGCGTTGAAGAGGGTAGCGGGGGTCTTTACGAGCAGTACTTC. Amino acid sequence: CSVEEGSGGLYEQYF.

This sequence joins TRBV19 and TRBJ1-2; TRBD1 aligns across 7 bases. Trimming cost V 7 bases and J 6 bases; bases outside gene matches: 8. Germline V CDR1 and CDR2: LNHDA, SQIVND (reference sequence). This CDR3 is 13 amino acids long. This CDR3 reads CASTMTGLNGYTF. The DNA for the CDR3 is TGTGCCAGTACCATGACAGGGTTGAATGGCTACACCTTC.

This sequence joins TRBV5-1 and TRBJ2-2; D unclear. Trimming left V 4 bases short and J 3 bases short, with 10 bases between. This CDR3 spans 14 amino acids. Germline V CDR1 and CDR2: SGHRS, YFSETQ. CDR3 DNA sequence: TGCGCCAGCAGCCCCAGCGATGACACCGGGGAGCTGTTTTTT. Amino acids: CASSPSDDTGELFF.

V usage is TRBV7-2 and J usage is TRBJ1-1; possibly TRBD1 for D (5 bases). This CDR3 comprises 14 residues. Trimming took off 0 bases at V and 6 bases at J, with 11 bases between the two ends. Germline V gene sequence: CDR1 SGHTA, CDR2 FQGNSA. The CDR3 loop reads CASSLARRGAEAFF. CDR3 bases: TGTGCCAGCAGCTTAGCGCGTCGGGGGGCTGAAGCTTTCTTT.

This sequence joins TRBV5-5 and TRBJ2-7; 15 nucleotides align to TRBD2. The V gene's germline CDR1 is SGHKS and CDR2 YYEKEE (reference sequence). This CDR3 has 15 amino acids. The trim removed 4 bases at V and 5 bases at J, leaving 4 bases unmatched. DNA for the CDR3: TGTGCCAGCAGCAGAGGGACTAGCGGGAGGAACGAGCAGTACTTC. As protein: CASSRGTSGRNEQYF.

The V gene is TRBV19, the J gene TRBJ2-3; the match to TRBD2 covers 8 bases. Germline V gene data show CDR1 as LNHDA and CDR2 as SQIVND (reference sequence). This CDR3 has 15 amino acids. J gave up 0 bases and V 8 bases, and 7 bases lay outside the gene matches. The CDR3 sequence is CASRRSSGSTDTQYF. The CDR3 DNA reads TGTGCCAGTCGGCGGTCTAGCGGGAGCACAGATACGCAGTATTTT.

This rearrangement joins TRBV27 to TRBJ2-3, with D possibly TRBD1 on 5 matching bases. CDR1 is MNHEY, CDR2 SMNVEV, per germline (reference sequence). Trimming took off 3 bases at V and 2 bases at J, with 15 bases between the two ends. This CDR3 is built from 16 residues. The CDR3 nucleotides are TGTGCCAGCAGTTTCCGAGGACACTCACCCACAGATACGCAGTATTTT. Residues: CASSFRGHSPTDTQYF.

The V and J genes are TRBV6-2 or TRBV6-3 and TRBJ2-1; TRBD2 agrees at 11 bases. This CDR3 has 16 residues. The V gene end was trimmed by 0 bases and the J gene end by 6 bases; junction bases not matched to a gene: 4. Germline loops: CDR1 MNHEY, CDR2 SVGEGT. The CDR3 reads CASSYSGLAGANEQFF. The DNA for the CDR3 is TGTGCCAGCAGTTACTCTGGACTAGCGGGTGCCAATGAGCAGTTCTTC.

This clone was detected once. This rearrangement joins TRBV10-3 to TRBJ2-1, with D tentatively TRBD2 (5 bases). CDR1 ENHRY and CDR2 SYGVKD come from the germline V gene. This CDR3 spans 12 amino acids. The V and J ends lost 5 bases and 8 bases respectively, with 10 bases between them. The CDR3 nucleotides read TGTGCCATCAGTTCGACTAACGATGAGCAGTTCTTC. This translates into CAISSTNDEQFF.

This rearrangement joins TRBV27 to TRBJ1-2; D gene ambiguous. V was cut by 6 bases and J by 2 bases, with 10 bases left in between. The CDR3 is 13 residues long. In germline, CDR1 is MNHEY, CDR2 SMNVEV (reference sequence). The CDR3 spells CASSPSGNYGYTF. CDR3 bases: TGTGCCAGCAGCCCCTCCGGGAACTATGGCTACACCTTC.

This clone came up once. The chain recombines TRBV5-6 with TRBJ1-5; TRBD1 matches at 9 bases. The trim removed 4 bases at V and 1 base at J, leaving 0 bases unmatched. The CDR3 is 14 residues long. Germline V lookup: CDR1 SGHDT, CDR2 YYEEEE. CDR3 in DNA: TGTGCCAGCAGCGGGACAGGGAGCAATCAGCCCCAGCATTTT. Its translation is CASSGTGSNQPQHF.

The V call is TRBV5-4, the J call TRBJ2-2; 10 bases align to TRBD2. CDR3 length: 17 residues. The J segment lost 1 base and the V segment lost 3 bases, leaving 6 bases of the junction unmatched. In germline, CDR1 is SGHNT, CDR2 YYREEE (reference sequence). Written as DNA, the CDR3 is TGTGCCAGCAGCTCCCATATAGCGGGGGGGAACACCGGGGAGCTGTTTTTT. The encoded protein is CASSSHIAGGNTGELFF. Drawing the rest from reference TRBV5-4 and TRBJ2-2, the complete variable domain is ETGVTQSPTHLIKTRGQQVTLRCSSQSGHNTVSWYQQALGQGPQFIFQYYREEENGRGNFPPRFSGLQFPNYSSELNVNALELDDSALYLCASSSHIAGGNTGELFFGEGSRLTVL.

The chain couples TRBV10-2 to TRBJ1-6; tentatively, D is TRBD1 (5 bases). Trimming stripped 7 bases from V and 9 bases from J, with 22 bases between. Germline assignment: CDR1 WSHSY and CDR2 SAAADI. The CDR3 is 16 amino acids. CDR3 loop: CASKPSGGGGGSPLHF. The DNA for the CDR3 is TGCGCCAGCAAGCCATCGGGGGGTGGGGGAGGTTCACCCCTCCACTTT.

V usage is TRBV6-5 and J usage is TRBJ2-5; 11 bases match TRBD2. With V trimmed by 9 bases and J by 5 bases, 11 bases remained unmatched. Germline loops: CDR1 MNHEY, CDR2 SVGAGI. The CDR3 is 15 residues long. The CDR3 bases are TGTGCCAGTATCAGGGTAGCGGGAGGGGGGGAGACCCAGTACTTC. Translation gives CASIRVAGGGETQYF.

There are a few counts of this clone. This chain links TRBV5-1 with TRBJ1-1; possible D gene TRBD1, 5 bases. The CDR3 consists of 13 residues. Trimming took 1 base from V and 5 from J, leaving 9 bases between them. Germline V gene data show CDR1 as SGHRS and CDR2 as YFSETQ. The CDR3 region is CASSLFGGTEAFF. The CDR3 DNA is TGCGCCAGCAGCTTGTTCGGGGGTACTGAAGCTTTCTTT. The complete variable domain, with remaining parts taken from reference TRBV5-1 and TRBJ1-1, reads KAGVTQTPRYLIKTRGQQVTLSCSPISGHRSVSWYQQTPGQGLQFLFEYFSETQRNKGNFPGRFSGRQFSNSRSEMNVSTLELGDSALYLCASSLFGGTEAFFGQGTRLTVV.

The chain joins TRBV12-5 to TRBJ2-5, with 7 bases aligning to TRBD1. Germline V lookup: CDR1 LGHNT, CDR2 FRNRAP. Trimming took 7 bases from V and 5 from J; bases not matched to a gene: 10. The CDR3 extends over 14 amino acids. CDR3 loop: CASALEGGWETQYF. The CDR3 region has the DNA TGTGCTAGTGCCTTGGAAGGGGGCTGGGAGACCCAGTACTTC.

The chain has TRBV19 and TRBJ1-2; D gene uncertain. Per the germline V gene, CDR1 is LNHDA and CDR2 is SQIVND (reference sequence). With 5 bases removed from V and 7 bases from J, the gap between germline ends came to 20 bases. CDR3 length: 15 residues. CDR3 in amino acids: CASSWERHVTSGYTF. The CDR3 nucleotides read TGTGCCAGTAGTTGGGAAAGGCACGTAACTAGTGGCTACACCTTC.